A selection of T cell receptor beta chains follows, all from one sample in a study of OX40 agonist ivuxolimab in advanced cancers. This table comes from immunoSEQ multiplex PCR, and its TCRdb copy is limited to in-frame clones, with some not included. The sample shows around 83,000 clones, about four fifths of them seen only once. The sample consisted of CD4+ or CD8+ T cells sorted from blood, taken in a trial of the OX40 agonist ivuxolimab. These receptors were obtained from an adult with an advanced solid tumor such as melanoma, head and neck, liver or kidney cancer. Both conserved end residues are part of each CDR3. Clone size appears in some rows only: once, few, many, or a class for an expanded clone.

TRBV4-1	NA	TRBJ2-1	CASSQTSGVYNEQFF
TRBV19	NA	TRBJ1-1	CASSKRMNTEAFF
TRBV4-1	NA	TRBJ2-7	CASSLLVQGSSYEQYF
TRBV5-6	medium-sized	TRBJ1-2	CASSLVPGANYGYTF
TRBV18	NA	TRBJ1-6	CASSPGTYNSPLHF
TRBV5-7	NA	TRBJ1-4	CASSPGGGNEKLFF
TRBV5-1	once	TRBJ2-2	CASSFDRANTGELFF
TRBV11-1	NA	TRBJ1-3	CASSPDRLRTIYF
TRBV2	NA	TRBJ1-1	CASSADRINTEAFF
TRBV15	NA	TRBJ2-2	CATSTRAGPNTGELFF
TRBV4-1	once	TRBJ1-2	CASSQDEGARTEVLWYGYTF
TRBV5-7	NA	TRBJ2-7	CASSQLTQGVAGSSYEQYF
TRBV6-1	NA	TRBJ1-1	CASILIGGTEAFF
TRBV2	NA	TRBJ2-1	CASNYRAEGYNEQFF
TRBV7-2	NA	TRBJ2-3	CASSLRERKTDTQYF
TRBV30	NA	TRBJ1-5	CAWSVSVLGPQHF
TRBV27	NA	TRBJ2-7	CASSLKAGFSYEQYF
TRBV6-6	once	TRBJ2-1	CASSIPPRAEVREQFF
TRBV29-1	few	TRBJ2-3	CSAGKTDTQYF
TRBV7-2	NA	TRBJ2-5	CASSLGQVFAAQYF
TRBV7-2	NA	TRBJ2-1	CASSFSGGGVDEQFF
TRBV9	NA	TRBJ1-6	CASSASAGDPNSPLHF
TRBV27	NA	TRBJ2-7	CASSDRGPYEQYF
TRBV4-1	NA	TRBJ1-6	CASSQVSRGQAAVNSPLHF
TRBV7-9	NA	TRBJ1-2	CASSLGDTRPGGYTF
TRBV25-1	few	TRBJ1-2	CASSEAGGTGGGGYTF
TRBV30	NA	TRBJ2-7	CAWSVHGTSNKYF
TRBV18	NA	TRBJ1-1	CASSPGAGPNTEAFF
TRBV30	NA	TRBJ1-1	CAWYGTGLRTYTEAFF
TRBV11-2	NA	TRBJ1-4	CASSWNSGGEKLFF
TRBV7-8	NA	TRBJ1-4	CASSLEGLGEKLFF